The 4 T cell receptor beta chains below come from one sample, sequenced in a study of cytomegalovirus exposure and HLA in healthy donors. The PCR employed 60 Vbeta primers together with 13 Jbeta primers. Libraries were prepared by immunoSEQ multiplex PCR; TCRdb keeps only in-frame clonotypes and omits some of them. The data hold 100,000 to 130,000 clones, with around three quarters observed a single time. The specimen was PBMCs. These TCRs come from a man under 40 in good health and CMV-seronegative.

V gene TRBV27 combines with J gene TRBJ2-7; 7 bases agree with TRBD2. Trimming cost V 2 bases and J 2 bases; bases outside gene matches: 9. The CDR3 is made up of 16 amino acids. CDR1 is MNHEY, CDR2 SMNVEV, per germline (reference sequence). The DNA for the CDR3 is TGTGCCAGCAGTTTAACCCCGCGACTAGCAACCTACGAGCAGTACTTC. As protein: CASSLTPRLATYEQYF.

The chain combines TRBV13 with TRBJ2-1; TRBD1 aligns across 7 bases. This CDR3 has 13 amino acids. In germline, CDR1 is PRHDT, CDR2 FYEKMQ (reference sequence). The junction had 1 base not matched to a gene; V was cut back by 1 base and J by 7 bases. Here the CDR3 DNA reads TGTGCCAGCAGCTTAGAGGGGGCAAATGAGCAGTTCTTC. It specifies CASSLEGANEQFF.

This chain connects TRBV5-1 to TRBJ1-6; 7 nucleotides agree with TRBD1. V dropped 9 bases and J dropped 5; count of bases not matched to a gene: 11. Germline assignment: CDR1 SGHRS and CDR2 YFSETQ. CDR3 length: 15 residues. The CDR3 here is CATREGALDNSPLHF. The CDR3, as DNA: TGCGCCACTCGGGAGGGGGCCTTGGATAATTCACCCCTCCACTTT.

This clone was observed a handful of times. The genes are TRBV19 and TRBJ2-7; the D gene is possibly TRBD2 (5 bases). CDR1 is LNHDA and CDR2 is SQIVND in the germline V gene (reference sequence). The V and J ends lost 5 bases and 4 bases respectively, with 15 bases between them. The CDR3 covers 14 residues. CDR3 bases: TGTGCCAGTAGTCTCAGCGGTCGACCTTACGAGCAGTACTTC. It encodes CASSLSGRPYEQYF.